The entry that follows covers one TCR beta chain sequence. Antigen specificity is unknown. The data are from a study of T cells after yellow fever vaccination. Study-wide findings and caveats: Peaking faster, on day 5 versus 15, the secondary response was nonetheless weaker.

One entry per CDR3 protein, called by TCRdb with MiXCR from the 5' RACE reads. This sample carries 250,000 to 300,000 distinct CDR3 sequences, roughly 5.6% of them seen once, and the ten largest clones take roughly 3%. The ends were cut back, 1 base at V and 0 bases at J, with 9 bases in the middle. The CDR3 spans 15 residues. The source of this sequence is a man aged 18 to 30 who received the YFV17D yellow fever vaccine. The material was CD4+ T cells sorted from PBMCs, obtained on the day of the yellow fever booster vaccination. This chain connects TRBV12-3 or TRBV12-4 to TRBJ2-5; D is perhaps TRBD1 (6 bases). The CDR3: CASSLGTDHQETQYF. The CDR3 DNA follows: TGTGCCAGCAGTTTAGGGACAGACCACCAAGAGACCCAGTACTTC.